This entry features one T cell receptor beta chain sequence. Its specific antigen is unknown. It has no much larger one-base neighbor in the sample; base qualities were not kept. The data were obtained in a study of shared clonotypes between healthy human individuals (TCRdb year 2020). In terms of the full investigation: A couple of women and a few men aged 18 to 49 years were included in the cohort. Per donor, three plates each were used for CD4 naive and CD4 memory, two for CD8 naive, and one for CD8 memory. The study deeply sequenced blood TCR repertoires of 5 or 6 healthy adults to estimate repertoire size and the extent of clonotype sharing between individuals. To increase sequencing depth and limit assay-specific biases, TCR repertoire library preparation and sequencing were carried out by different laboratories using diverse techniques. Leukapheresis yielded between about 0.94 and 8.9 billion PBMCs per donor.

Summary of the overall study and its limitations: Naive subsets generally had larger estimated clonotype richness than memory subsets. Pairwise subsampling indicated that sequencing depth was expected to affect the degree of clonotype sharing among donors. Sharing across a few donors was observed for approximately 4.6% of naive CD4, about 4% of naive CD8, roughly 2.4% of memory CD4, and about 0.4% of memory CD8 clonotypes. Sampling was limited to blood, and TCR repertoires in tissue likely differ from TCR repertoires in blood. Rarefaction of sorted-subset datasets indicated incomplete sequencing despite the large sequencing depth. Higher generation probabilities were observed for clonotypes shared by all four sorted-subset donors than for non-shared clonotypes. Because the study included a small number of donors, the genetic and exposure-history diversity represented was limited.

For CDR1 and CDR2, the germline V gene lists SQVTM and ANQGSEA. From the cysteine up to the phenylalanine, the CDR3 has a length of 14 residues. Left in the record is the CDR3 DNA by itself, 42 bases read in frame from the first base. The V and J ends are trimmed by 5 bases and 2 bases, leaving 13 bases between them. Donors were healthy HIV-negative adults with no recently reported acute infections or vaccinations. Every donor was a Caucasian adult residing in Nashville, Tennessee, USA. CD8 memory samples consisted of magnetically selected CD45RO+ cells combined with CCR7-negative CD45RA+ effector memory (TemRA) cells. Blood was collected by leukapheresis, and PBMCs were isolated by Ficoll-Histopaque density gradient centrifugation and then cryopreserved in liquid nitrogen vapor phase. Analytical flow cytometry was used to check the purity and quantity of every magnetically sorted T cell population. Genomic DNA was isolated from every sorted fraction and measured by UV absorbance on a Nanodrop 2000c.

TCR CDR3 regions were amplified from genomic DNA by multiplex PCR using the deep immunoSEQ assay. For each cell subset, the extracted genomic DNA was distributed evenly across all wells of several immunoSEQ 96-well plates, and each plate served as one replicate. For sorted subsets, 200 ng of genomic DNA, equivalent to 25,000 to 35,000 T cell genomes, went into each replicate PCR. The purified libraries were quantified using a Qubit 3.0 fluorometer, sized with a Bioanalyzer 2100, and then quantified again using the KAPA Library Quantification kit. Each immunoSEQ 96-well plate was sequenced on its own single-read 150-cycle Illumina NextSeq 550 flow cell. In the authors' own workflow: Because only junctional sequences without quality scores were contained in the immunoSEQ output, filtering matching that applied to full-length reads could not be performed. Sequences were annotated with PyIR, a Python wrapper for IgBLAST v1.9, using IMGT germline references to assign V/J genes and CDR3. Reads were removed for weak V/J assignments (E-value above 1e-6), missing CDR3, stop codons, out-of-frame junctions, or ambiguous translated residues. V3J clonotypes were defined as sequences sharing the same inferred V gene, J gene, and CDR3 amino acid sequence. Percentage overlap between repertoires was computed as shared unique clonotypes divided by the size of the smaller repertoire. Three approaches were used to assess repertoire richness: RTK rarefaction, the Chao1 estimator, and Recon v2.1 estimates of unobserved clonotypes. Generation probabilities were computed with OLGA for all TCRbeta clonotypes obtained by the gDNA method from four donors. Here the immuneACCESS table is served through TCRdb, limited to in-frame sequences with V and J called. Missing clones are a known gap in these copies; in checked studies unresolved V genes cover under half, and the rest lacks a known reason. V and J calls plus clone size are reproduced from that table; the DNA served to infer D and trimming. This sample is represented by roughly 380,000 clones; around 96% of them were singletons. The ten largest clones add up to approximately 0.3% of the sample.

The TCR sequence derives from a man aged 25-40 years in good health. The sequenced material came from memory CD8+ T cells sorted from blood. The sample's cell subset or site label, in plain terms: CD45RO+ cells pooled with CCR7-negative TemRA cells. The V gene is TRBV29-1 and the J gene is TRBJ1-3; the D gene is not confidently resolved. CDR3 sequence: CSVNSDWAGNTIYF. The DNA sequence follows: TGCAGCGTTAACTCAGATTGGGCTGGAAACACCATATATTTT.